The entry below gives a single T cell receptor (beta chain) sequence along with its context. This clonotype has a count of ten or more. The antigen it binds to is not known. It has no much larger one-base neighbor in the sample; base qualities were not kept. Germline trimming: 6 bases from V, 3 bases from J; junction bases outside gene matches: 7. From the germline V gene (reference sequence), CDR1 is DFQATT and CDR2 is SNEGSKA. From the cysteine up to the phenylalanine, the CDR3 has a length of 13 residues. The only DNA kept is the CDR3, 39 bases in frame from the first base. The sample's time point label, decoded: day 60 (about 2 months) after transplantation. Reading the label with the study, this specimen's treatment or condition is: allogeneic hematopoietic cell transplantation with graft depleted of TCRalphabeta T cells and CD19 B cells. The children who served as transplant recipients had been given grafts of TCRalphabeta/CD19-depleted allogeneic hematopoietic cells.

The sample originates from a study of T-cell reconstitution after alpha-beta-depleted transplantation in children (dated by TCRdb to 2016 to 2017). For the study in its entirety: The study quantitatively tracked T-cell immune reconstitution after TCRalphabeta/CD19-depleted allogeneic hematopoietic cell transplantation in children using TCR repertoire profiling. Broader findings and caveats from the paper: In some patients, high TCRbeta diversity at day 60 was attributed to recipient T cells and intrathymic progenitors that had survived conditioning. Hyperexpanded clone frequencies declined over subsequent months; after one year, T-cell counts and TCRbeta diversity were mostly attributed to newly produced T cells. The apparently early alphabetaT-cell count recovery about two months after transplant was reportedly dependent on only several hundred rapidly expanded clones derived from non-depleted graft cells.

The library relied on PCR. Sequenced using an Illumina HiSeq 2500. To normalize quantification of the TCRbeta repertoire, the TCR libraries were built with molecular barcoding that relied on unique molecular identifiers. Starting from the raw public reads, TCRdb applied fastp trimming at Q25, assembled clones with MiXCR and retained in-frame beta chains. Rows with one shared CDR3 protein collapse into an entry with the most common genes and DNA. This sample holds more than 85,000 distinct CDR3 sequences; 6% were observed only once. The ten largest make up roughly 6.1% of the sample. The sample in question was PBMCs, mostly from graft donor cells, obtained 60 days after TCRalphabeta/CD19-depleted stem cell transplant. This sequence uses TRBV20-1 and TRBJ2-7, with TRBD2 identical over 8 junction bases. This TCR derives from a female patient aged 2-15 years who had a stem cell transplant for Fanconi anemia, so the T cells may come from the graft donor. The base sequence is TGCAGTGCCACTATAGCGGGAAGCTACGAGCAGTACTTC. This yields the protein CSATIAGSYEQYF.